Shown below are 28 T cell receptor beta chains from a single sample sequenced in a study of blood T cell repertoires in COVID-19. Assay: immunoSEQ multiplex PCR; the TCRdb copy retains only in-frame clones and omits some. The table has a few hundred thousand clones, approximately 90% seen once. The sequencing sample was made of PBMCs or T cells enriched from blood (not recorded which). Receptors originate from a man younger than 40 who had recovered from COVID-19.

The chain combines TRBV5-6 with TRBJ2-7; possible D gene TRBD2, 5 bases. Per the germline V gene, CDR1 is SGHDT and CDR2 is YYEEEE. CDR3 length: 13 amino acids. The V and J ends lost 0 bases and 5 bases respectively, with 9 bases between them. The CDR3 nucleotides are TGTGCCAGCAGCTTGGAGGCCGGGGACGAGCAGTACTTC. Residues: CASSLEAGDEQYF.

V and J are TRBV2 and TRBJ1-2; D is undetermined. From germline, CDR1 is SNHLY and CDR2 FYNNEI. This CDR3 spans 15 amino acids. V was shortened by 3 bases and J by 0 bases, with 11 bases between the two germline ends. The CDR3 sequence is CASSDWQASNYGYTF. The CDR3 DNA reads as TGTGCCAGCAGTGATTGGCAGGCTTCTAACTATGGCTACACCTTC. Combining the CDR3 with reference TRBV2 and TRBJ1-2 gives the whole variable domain EPEVTQTPSHQVTQMGQEVILRCVPISNHLYFYWYRQILGQKVEFLVSFYNNEISEKSEIFDDQFSVERPDGSNFTLKIRSTKLEDSAMYFCASSDWQASNYGYTFGSGTRLTVV.

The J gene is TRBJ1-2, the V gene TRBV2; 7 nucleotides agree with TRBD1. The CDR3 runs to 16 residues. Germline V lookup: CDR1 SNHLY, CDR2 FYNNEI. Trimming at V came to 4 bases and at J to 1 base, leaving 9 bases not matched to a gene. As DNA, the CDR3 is TGTGCCAGCAGTGCACAGGGGAAGGGGGTTAACTATGGCTACACCTTC. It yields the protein CASSAQGKGVNYGYTF.

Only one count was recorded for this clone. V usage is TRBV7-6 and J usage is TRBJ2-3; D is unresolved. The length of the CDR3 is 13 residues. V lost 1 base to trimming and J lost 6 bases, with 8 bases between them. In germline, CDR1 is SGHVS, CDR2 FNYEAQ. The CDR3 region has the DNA TGTGCCAGCAGCTTAGTCTCTGCGGATACGCAGTATTTT. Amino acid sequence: CASSLVSADTQYF.

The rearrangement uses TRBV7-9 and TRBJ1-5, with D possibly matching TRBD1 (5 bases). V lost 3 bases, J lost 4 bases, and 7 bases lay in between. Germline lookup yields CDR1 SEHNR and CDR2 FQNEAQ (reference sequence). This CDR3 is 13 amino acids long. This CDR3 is CASSFQGNQPQHF. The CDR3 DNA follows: TGTGCCAGCAGCTTCCAGGGTAATCAGCCCCAGCATTTT.

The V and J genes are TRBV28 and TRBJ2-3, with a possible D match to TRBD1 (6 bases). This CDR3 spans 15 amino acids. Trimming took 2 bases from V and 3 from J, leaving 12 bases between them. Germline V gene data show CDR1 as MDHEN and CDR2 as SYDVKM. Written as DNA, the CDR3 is TGTGCCAGCAGTTTACGGCAGGGGATTACAGATACGCAGTATTTT. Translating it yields CASSLRQGITDTQYF. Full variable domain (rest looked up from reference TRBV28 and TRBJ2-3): DVKVTQSSRYLVKRTGEKVFLECVQDMDHENMFWYRQDPGLGLRLIYFSYDVKMKEKGDIPEGYSVSREKKERFSLILESASTNQTSMYLCASSLRQGITDTQYFGPGTRLTVL.

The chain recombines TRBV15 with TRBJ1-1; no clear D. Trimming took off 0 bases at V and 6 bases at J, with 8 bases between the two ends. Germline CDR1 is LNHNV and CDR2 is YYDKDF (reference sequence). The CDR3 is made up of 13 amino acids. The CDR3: CATSRDTRAEAFF. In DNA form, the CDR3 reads TGTGCCACCAGCAGAGATACGAGAGCTGAAGCTTTCTTT. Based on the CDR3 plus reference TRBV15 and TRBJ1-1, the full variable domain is DAMVIQNPRYQVTQFGKPVTLSCSQTLNHNVMYWYQQKSSQAPKLLFHYYDKDFNNEADTPDNFQSRRPNTSFCFLDIRSPGLGDTAMYLCATSRDTRAEAFFGQGTRLTVV.

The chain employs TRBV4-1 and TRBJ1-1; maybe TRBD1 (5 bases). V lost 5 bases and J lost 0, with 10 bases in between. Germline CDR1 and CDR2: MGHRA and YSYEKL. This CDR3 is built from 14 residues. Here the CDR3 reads CASSRQRLNTEAFF. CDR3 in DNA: TGCGCCAGCAGCAGACAGCGATTGAACACTGAAGCTTTCTTT.

The CDR3 DNA reads as TGTGCCAGCAGCTCACTGGGGAGAGGGAACACTGAAGCTTTCTTT. It yields the protein CASSSLGRGNTEAFF. The chain has TRBV9 and TRBJ1-1; the D is unclear. Trimming took 4 bases from V and 1 from J, leaving 14 bases between them. Germline V gene lookup returns CDR1 SGDLS and CDR2 YYNGEE. The CDR3 loop spans 15 amino acids. The full variable domain, its missing parts supplied by reference TRBV9 and TRBJ1-1, is DSGVTQTPKHLITATGQRVTLRCSPRSGDLSVYWYQQSLDQGLQFLIQYYNGEERAKGNILERFSAQQFPDLHSELNLSSLELGDSALYFCASSSLGRGNTEAFFGQGTRLTVV.

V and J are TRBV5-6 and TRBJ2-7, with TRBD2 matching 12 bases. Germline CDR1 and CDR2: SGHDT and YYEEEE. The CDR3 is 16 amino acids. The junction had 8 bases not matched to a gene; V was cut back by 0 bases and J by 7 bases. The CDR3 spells CASSLGLAGGLGEQYF. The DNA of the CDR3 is TGTGCCAGCAGCTTGGGTCTAGCGGGGGGGCTCGGTGAGCAGTACTTC.

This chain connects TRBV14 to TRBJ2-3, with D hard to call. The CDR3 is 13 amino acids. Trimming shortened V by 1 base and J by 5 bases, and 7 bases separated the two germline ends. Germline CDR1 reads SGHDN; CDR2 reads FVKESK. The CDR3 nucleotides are TGTGCCAGCAGCCAAGTGGGCGAAGATACGCAGTATTTT. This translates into CASSQVGEDTQYF.

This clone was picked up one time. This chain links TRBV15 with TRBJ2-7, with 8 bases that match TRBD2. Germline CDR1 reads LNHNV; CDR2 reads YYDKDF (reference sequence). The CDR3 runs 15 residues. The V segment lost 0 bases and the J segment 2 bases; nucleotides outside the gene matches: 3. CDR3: CATSREAGAPYEQYF. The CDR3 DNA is TGTGCCACCAGCAGAGAAGCGGGAGCCCCCTACGAGCAGTACTTC.

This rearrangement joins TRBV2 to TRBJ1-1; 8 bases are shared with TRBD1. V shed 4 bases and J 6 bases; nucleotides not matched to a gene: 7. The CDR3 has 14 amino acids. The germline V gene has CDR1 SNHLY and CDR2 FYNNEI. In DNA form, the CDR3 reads TGTGCCAGCAGTGTCGCCCAGGGGGCCTCTGAAGCTTTCTTT. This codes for CASSVAQGASEAFF. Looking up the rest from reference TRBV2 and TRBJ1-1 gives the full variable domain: EPEVTQTPSHQVTQMGQEVILRCVPISNHLYFYWYRQILGQKVEFLVSFYNNEISEKSEIFDDQFSVERPDGSNFTLKIRSTKLEDSAMYFCASSVAQGASEAFFGQGTRLTVV.

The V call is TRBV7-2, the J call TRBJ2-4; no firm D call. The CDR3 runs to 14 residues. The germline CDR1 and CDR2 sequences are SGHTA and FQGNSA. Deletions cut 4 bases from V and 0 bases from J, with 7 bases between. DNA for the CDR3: TGTGCCAGCAGCTCATCTAGAGCCAAAAACATTCAGTACTTC. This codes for CASSSSRAKNIQYF.

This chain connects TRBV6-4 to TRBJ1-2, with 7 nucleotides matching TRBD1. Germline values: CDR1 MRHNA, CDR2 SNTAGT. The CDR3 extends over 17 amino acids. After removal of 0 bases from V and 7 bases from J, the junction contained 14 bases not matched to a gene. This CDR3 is CASSDSNGGQYQVGYTF. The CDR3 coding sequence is TGTGCCAGCAGTGACTCGAATGGGGGACAGTACCAAGTTGGCTACACCTTC.

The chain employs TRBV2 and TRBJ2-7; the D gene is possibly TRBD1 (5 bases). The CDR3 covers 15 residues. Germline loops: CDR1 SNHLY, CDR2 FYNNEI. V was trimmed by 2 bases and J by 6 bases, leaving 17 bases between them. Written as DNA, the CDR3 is TGTGCCAGCAGTGAAAGAGGCAGGGCACCAGGCGAGCAGTACTTC. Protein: CASSERGRAPGEQYF.

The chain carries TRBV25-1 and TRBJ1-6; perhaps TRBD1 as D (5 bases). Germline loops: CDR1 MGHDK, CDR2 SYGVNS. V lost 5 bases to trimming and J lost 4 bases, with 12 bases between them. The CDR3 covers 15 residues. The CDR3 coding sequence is TGTGCCAGCAGTTCCCACGGGGGATATAATTCACCCCTCCACTTT. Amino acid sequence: CASSSHGGYNSPLHF.

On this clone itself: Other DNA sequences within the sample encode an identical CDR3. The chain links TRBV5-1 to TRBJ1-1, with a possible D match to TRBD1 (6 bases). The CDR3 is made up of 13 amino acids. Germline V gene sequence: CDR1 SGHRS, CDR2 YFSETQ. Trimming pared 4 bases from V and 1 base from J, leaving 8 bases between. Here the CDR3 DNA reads TGCGCCAGCAGCCTACAGGGGAACACTGAAGCTTTCTTT. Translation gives CASSLQGNTEAFF. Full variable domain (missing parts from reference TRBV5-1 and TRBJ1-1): KAGVTQTPRYLIKTRGQQVTLSCSPISGHRSVSWYQQTPGQGLQFLFEYFSETQRNKGNFPGRFSGRQFSNSRSEMNVSTLELGDSALYLCASSLQGNTEAFFGQGTRLTVV.

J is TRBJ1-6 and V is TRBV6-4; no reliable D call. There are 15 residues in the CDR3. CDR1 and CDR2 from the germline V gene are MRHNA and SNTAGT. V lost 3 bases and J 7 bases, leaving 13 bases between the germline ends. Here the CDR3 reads CASSESSNTNSPLHF. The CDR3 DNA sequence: TGTGCCAGCAGTGAGAGCTCTAATACGAATTCACCCCTCCACTTT.

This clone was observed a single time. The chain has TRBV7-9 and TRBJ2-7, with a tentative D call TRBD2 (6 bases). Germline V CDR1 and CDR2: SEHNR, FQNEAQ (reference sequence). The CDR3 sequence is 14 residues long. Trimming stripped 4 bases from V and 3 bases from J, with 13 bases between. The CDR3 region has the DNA TGTGCCAGCAGCTCAGGACTACTAGGCTACGAGCAGTACTTC. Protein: CASSSGLLGYEQYF.

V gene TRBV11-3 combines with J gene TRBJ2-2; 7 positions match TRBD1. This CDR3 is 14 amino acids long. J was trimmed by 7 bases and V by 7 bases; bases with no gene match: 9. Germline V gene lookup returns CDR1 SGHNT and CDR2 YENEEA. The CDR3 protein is CASTLDQGVGELFF. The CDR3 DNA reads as TGTGCCAGCACACTAGATCAGGGGGTCGGGGAGCTGTTTTTT.

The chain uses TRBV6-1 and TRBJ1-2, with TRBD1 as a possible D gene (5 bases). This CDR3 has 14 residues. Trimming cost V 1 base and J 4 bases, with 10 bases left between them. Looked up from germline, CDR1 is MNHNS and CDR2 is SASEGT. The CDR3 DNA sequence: TGTGCCAGCAGTGAAGAGGGGCGGATCTATGGCTACACCTTC. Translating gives CASSEEGRIYGYTF.

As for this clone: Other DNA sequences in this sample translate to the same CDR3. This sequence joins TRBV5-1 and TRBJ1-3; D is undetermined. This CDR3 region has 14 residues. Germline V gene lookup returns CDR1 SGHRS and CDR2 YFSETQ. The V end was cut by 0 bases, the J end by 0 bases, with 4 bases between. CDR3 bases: TGCGCCAGCAGCTTGGGTAGCTCTGGAAACACCATATATTTT. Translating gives CASSLGSSGNTIYF.

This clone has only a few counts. CDR3 nucleotides: TGCGCCAGCAGCCAAGGTTCTGGGAGTCTCCGTGAGCAGTTCTTC. This codes for CASSQGSGSLREQFF. J is TRBJ2-1 and V is TRBV4-1; weak D call: TRBD2 (5 bases). The V end was cut by 1 base, the J end by 9 bases, with 16 bases between. The CDR3 covers 15 residues. Germline values: CDR1 MGHRA, CDR2 YSYEKL.

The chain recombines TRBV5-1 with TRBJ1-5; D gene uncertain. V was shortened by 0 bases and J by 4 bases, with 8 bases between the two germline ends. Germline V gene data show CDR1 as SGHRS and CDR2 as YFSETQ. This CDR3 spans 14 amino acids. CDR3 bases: TGCGCCAGCAGCTTGGCCGGGTTTAATCAGCCCCAGCATTTT. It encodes CASSLAGFNQPQHF.

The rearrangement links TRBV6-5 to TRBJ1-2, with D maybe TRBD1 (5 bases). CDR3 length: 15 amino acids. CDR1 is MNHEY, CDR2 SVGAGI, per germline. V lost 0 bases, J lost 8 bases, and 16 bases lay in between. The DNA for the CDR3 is TGTGCCAGCAGTTACTCGGGGCAGGGTGGAGGGGGCTACACCTTC. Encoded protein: CASSYSGQGGGGYTF.

The CDR3 bases are TGTGCCAGCAGTGCGGGACACCCCTACAATGAGCAGTTCTTC. This sequence encodes CASSAGHPYNEQFF. V usage is TRBV2 and J usage is TRBJ2-1; D perhaps matches TRBD1 (6 bases). The CDR3 loop spans 14 amino acids. Germline values: CDR1 SNHLY, CDR2 FYNNEI. Between the trimmed V and J ends, which lost 4 bases and 2 bases, there was a span of 9 bases.

DNA of the CDR3: TGCGCCAGCAGCTCAGAACAGGGGGCATATGGCTACACCTTC. It translates to CASSSEQGAYGYTF. J is TRBJ1-2 and V is TRBV5-1, with 9 bases lining up with TRBD1. The CDR3 has 14 residues. J gave up 5 bases and V 3 bases, and 5 bases lay outside the gene matches. The germline gives CDR1 SGHRS, CDR2 YFSETQ.